This T cell receptor (beta chain) appears in the sequencing data of a study of blood T cell repertoires in COVID-19. For the study at large: Collection of acute and convalescent COVID-19 samples took place in the United States, Italy and Spain. T cells, B-cell-depleted T cells, or PBMCs provided the cDNA or gDNA that served as material.

This CDR3 has 16 amino acids. Germline V gene sequence: CDR1 SGDLS, CDR2 YYNGEE. Germline trimming cut 0 bases from V and 3 bases from J; bases unmatched to any gene: 8. Authors' analysis steps: The authors estimated nucleated cell counts from reference gene primer amplification. Profiled with immunoSEQ multiplex PCR; TCRdb holds only in-frame clones, not every one. The D gene and trimming were derived from the DNA, and the V and J assignments and clone size from that table. This table has nearly 50,000 clones, about 85% appearing once. The V and J genes are TRBV9 and TRBJ1-1; 7 bases are shared with TRBD1. The TCR was taken from a human donor in a cohort sampled during active COVID-19. The source material was peripheral blood. CDR3 nucleotides: TGTGCCAGCAGCGTAGTGGCAGGGGGTAGAGACACTGAAGCTTTCTTT. This encodes CASSVVAGGRDTEAFF.